This T cell receptor (beta chain) was sequenced for a study of post-analysis software for immune sequencing data. Study information: Clinical courses comprised relapsing-remitting, secondary progressive and progressive-relapsing multiple sclerosis. Study outcomes and limitations: Comparison with controls showed significantly lower normalized Chao1 diversity in multiple sclerosis patients. Controls showed lower frequencies than patients for four to six TRBV segments, and TRBV5-6, TRBV5-1 and TRBV20-1 were among these.

This clonotype was detected only a few times. The target antigen is unknown. Incorporated into the TCR beta cDNA libraries were unique molecular identifiers, which served to reduce PCR and sequencing biases. T cells numbering roughly 1 to 10 million yielded around 500,000 cDNA molecules. TCRdb called the PCR reads again in MiXCR, with one record for every CDR3 protein. The sample lists roughly 620,000 distinct CDR3 sequences; roughly 47% were seen once. The CDR3 runs to 13 residues. V dropped 0 bases and J dropped 4 bases, with 9 bases sitting between them. The germline V gene encodes CDR1 GTSNPN and CDR2 SVGIG (reference sequence).

This sequence originates from a girl aged 5 to 17 with multiple sclerosis. The chain employs TRBV30 and TRBJ1-2; unclear D gene. Input material: blood. This chain's CDR3 is CAWSVAAVYGYTF. The CDR3 DNA sequence: TGTGCCTGGAGTGTGGCAGCTGTCTATGGCTACACCTTC.